Listed below are T cell receptor beta chains from one sample, sequenced in a study of liver allograft versus peripheral blood T cells. From the reads, TCRdb called clonotypes with MiXCR, one entry per CDR3 protein. The sample yields about 5,300 distinct CDR3 sequences, more than 15% seen once. These receptors all come from a human patient who had a liver transplant. Some T cells may be graft donor cells. The conserved cysteine and the conserved F or W are not part of the CDR3 here.

J gene: TRBJ1-5; CDR3 length: 12; V gene: TRBV20-1; CDR3 protein: SARSVDSNQPQH
J gene: TRBJ1-5; CDR3 length: 12; V gene: TRBV7-2; CDR3 protein: ASSSSVGYQPQH
J gene: TRBJ2-7; CDR3 length: 10; V gene: TRBV6-5; CDR3 protein: ASSYTRGEQY
J gene: TRBJ1-1; CDR3 length: 12; V gene: TRBV28; CDR3 protein: ASIPGQLNTEAF
J gene: TRBJ1-6; CDR3 length: 11; V gene: TRBV19; CDR3 protein: ASNMPYNSPLH
J gene: TRBJ2-1; CDR3 length: 15; V gene: TRBV18; CDR3 protein: ASSRSPGTGFGHEQF
J gene: TRBJ2-6; CDR3 length: 13; V gene: TRBV7-2; CDR3 protein: ASSPGSSGANVLT
J gene: TRBJ2-1; CDR3 length: 11; V gene: TRBV6-1; CDR3 protein: ASRGAPGAPEF
J gene: TRBJ1-5; CDR3 length: 12; V gene: TRBV19; CDR3 protein: ASSYREIHQPQH
J gene: TRBJ1-6; CDR3 length: 12; V gene: TRBV30; CDR3 protein: AWGTGGYNSPLH
J gene: TRBJ1-5; CDR3 length: 14; V gene: TRBV6-2/TRBV6-3; CDR3 protein: ASRRQSTGSNQPQH
J gene: TRBJ2-1; CDR3 length: 19; V gene: TRBV28; CDR3 protein: ASSHTWGGTSRKSSYNEQF
J gene: TRBJ2-2; CDR3 length: 15; V gene: TRBV7-9; CDR3 protein: ARSSGLAGVFTGELF
J gene: TRBJ2-3; CDR3 length: 10; V gene: TRBV2; CDR3 protein: ASGQGTDTQY
J gene: TRBJ2-7; CDR3 length: 10; V gene: TRBV10-3; CDR3 protein: AISETVYEQY
J gene: TRBJ1-6; CDR3 length: 10; V gene: TRBV12-3/TRBV12-4; CDR3 protein: ASSFQDSPLH
J gene: TRBJ1-4; CDR3 length: 14; V gene: TRBV28; CDR3 protein: ASSPLLDRGDEKLF
J gene: TRBJ1-2; CDR3 length: 14; V gene: TRBV20-1; CDR3 protein: SARDLKWEAGYGYT
J gene: TRBJ1-2; CDR3 length: 12; V gene: TRBV28; CDR3 protein: ASSFGRGMDGYT
J gene: TRBJ1-1; CDR3 length: 12; V gene: TRBV12-3/TRBV12-4; CDR3 protein: ASRTPEGRRRAF
J gene: TRBJ2-7; CDR3 length: 12; V gene: TRBV19; CDR3 protein: ASSIEHTGNEQY
J gene: TRBJ1-2; CDR3 length: 11; V gene: TRBV6-1; CDR3 protein: ASRFHGGYGYT
J gene: TRBJ2-3; CDR3 length: 15; V gene: TRBV9; CDR3 protein: ASSFFLGTLGTDTQY
J gene: TRBJ1-5; CDR3 length: 12; V gene: TRBV6-5; CDR3 protein: ASSYRQGTQPQH
J gene: TRBJ1-2; CDR3 length: 10; V gene: TRBV20-1; CDR3 protein: SARDLQYGYT
J gene: TRBJ1-1; CDR3 length: 15; V gene: TRBV18; CDR3 protein: ASSPRSAVREVAEAF
J gene: TRBJ1-5; CDR3 length: 13; V gene: TRBV12-3/TRBV12-4; CDR3 protein: ASSLNDRFNQPQH
J gene: TRBJ2-5; CDR3 length: 11; V gene: TRBV18; CDR3 protein: ASSPPVGETQY
J gene: TRBJ2-5; CDR3 length: 12; V gene: TRBV7-9; CDR3 protein: ASRRGQFQETQY
J gene: TRBJ2-7; CDR3 length: 12; V gene: TRBV7-2; CDR3 protein: ASSLGGPIYEQY
J gene: TRBJ2-5; CDR3 length: 12; V gene: TRBV6-2/TRBV6-3; CDR3 protein: ASSRDFRKETQY
J gene: TRBJ1-5; CDR3 length: 12; V gene: TRBV12-3/TRBV12-4; CDR3 protein: ASSLSGSNQPQH
J gene: TRBJ1-1; CDR3 length: 14; V gene: TRBV19; CDR3 protein: ASSIDPGSPNTEAF
J gene: TRBJ2-1; CDR3 length: 14; V gene: TRBV20-1; CDR3 protein: SARSSLAGGRNEQF
J gene: TRBJ2-3; CDR3 length: 12; V gene: TRBV9; CDR3 protein: ASSVVSSGGTQY
J gene: TRBJ1-2; CDR3 length: 13; V gene: TRBV6-1; CDR3 protein: ASSAGGAGDYGYT
J gene: TRBJ1-2; CDR3 length: 12; V gene: TRBV7-9; CDR3 protein: ASSLFGRDDGYT
J gene: TRBJ2-7; CDR3 length: 14; V gene: TRBV27; CDR3 protein: ASSLFLVASSYEQY
J gene: TRBJ2-3; CDR3 length: 11; V gene: TRBV7-2; CDR3 protein: ASSPKGTDTQY
J gene: TRBJ2-2; CDR3 length: 13; V gene: TRBV5-4; CDR3 protein: ASSLVERDPGELF
J gene: TRBJ2-7; CDR3 length: 19; V gene: TRBV7-2; CDR3 protein: ASSSRRPGLAGPGGEYEQY
J gene: TRBJ1-1; CDR3 length: 14; V gene: TRBV15; CDR3 protein: ATSSKGAARDTEAF
J gene: TRBJ2-3; CDR3 length: 12; V gene: TRBV27; CDR3 protein: ASSLWGEADTQY
J gene: TRBJ2-3; CDR3 length: 14; V gene: TRBV28; CDR3 protein: ASSGLAVISTDTQY
J gene: TRBJ2-7; CDR3 length: 13; V gene: TRBV3-2; CDR3 protein: ASSQEQAGASEQY